This T cell receptor (beta chain) was identified in a study of cytomegalovirus exposure and HLA in healthy donors. V dropped 4 bases and J dropped 2 bases, with 11 bases sitting between them. The CDR3 is made up of 14 amino acids. CDR1 and CDR2 from the germline V gene are MNHNS and SASEGT. The PCR had 60 Vbeta and 13 Jbeta primers. Clones were sequenced by immunoSEQ multiplex PCR, and TCRdb holds only the in-frame ones, with some missing. Of some 150,000 clones listed, over 60% are singletons. The chain carries TRBV6-1 and TRBJ2-5, with D perhaps TRBD1 (6 bases). The clonotype was recovered from a woman between 25 and 40 years old in good health and CMV-seronegative. The material sequenced was PBMCs. The CDR3 spells CASSAEQGQETQYF. In DNA form, the CDR3 reads TGTGCCAGCAGTGCGGAACAGGGACAAGAGACCCAGTACTTC.